Presented here are 14 T cell receptor beta chains from one specimen sequenced in a study of T cells after yellow fever vaccination. TCRdb fed the 5' RACE reads into MiXCR, producing one record per CDR3 protein. Altogether more than 350,000 distinct CDR3 sequences are present, roughly 11% being singletons, with the ten largest covering less than 20%. Sequencing was performed on PBMCs, taken on the day of the first yellow fever vaccination. These receptors all come from a man aged 18 to 30 who received the YFV17D yellow fever vaccine.

V and J are TRBV25-1 and TRBJ2-1, with a tentative D call TRBD1 (6 bases). The CDR3 sequence is 15 residues long. V gave up 2 bases and J gave up 2 bases, with 10 bases separating them. Germline V gives CDR1 MGHDK, CDR2 SYGVNS. The chain's CDR3 is CASSENQGPYNEQFF. The CDR3 DNA reads as TGTGCCAGCAGTGAAAATCAGGGGCCCTACAATGAGCAGTTCTTC.

The table lists this clonotype with many counts. The rearrangement links TRBV5-1 to TRBJ2-1, with 7 bases that match TRBD2. With 0 bases clipped from V and 6 bases from J, the junction kept 6 bases outside the gene matches. Germline CDR1 is SGHRS and CDR2 is YFSETQ. This CDR3 region has 15 residues. The CDR3 sequence is CASSLDGGFRNEQFF. The CDR3 bases are TGCGCCAGCAGCTTGGACGGGGGGTTCCGCAATGAGCAGTTCTTC.

The CDR3, as DNA: TGTGCCAGCAGTGCGACAGTTTCTGGGGCCAACGTCCTGACTTTC. As protein: CASSATVSGANVLTF. The chain carries TRBV28 and TRBJ2-6; perhaps TRBD1 as D (5 bases). The CDR3 covers 15 residues. Trimming cost V 5 bases and J 1 base, with 9 bases left between them. Per germline, CDR1 MDHEN and CDR2 SYDVKM.

In its sample, this clonotype was seen a few times. This chain links TRBV5-1 with TRBJ2-2, with TRBD2 matching 11 bases. The ends lost 3 bases at V and 6 bases at J; junction bases unmatched: 7. The CDR3 consists of 16 residues. Looked up from germline, CDR1 is SGHRS and CDR2 is YFSETQ. The CDR3 spells CASSSLAGGTAGELFF. As DNA, the CDR3 is TGCGCCAGCAGCTCCTTAGCGGGGGGGACTGCCGGGGAGCTGTTTTTT. Complete variable domain (other parts from reference TRBV5-1 and TRBJ2-2): KAGVTQTPRYLIKTRGQQVTLSCSPISGHRSVSWYQQTPGQGLQFLFEYFSETQRNKGNFPGRFSGRQFSNSRSEMNVSTLELGDSALYLCASSSLAGGTAGELFFGEGSRLTVL.

The chain is built from TRBV7-9 and TRBJ2-7; tentatively, D is TRBD1 or TRBD2 (6 bases each). This CDR3 has 15 amino acids. The V gene's germline CDR1 is SEHNR and CDR2 FQNEAQ (reference sequence). V was pared by 4 bases and J by 8 bases, with 21 bases between. The CDR3 DNA sequence: TGTGCCAGCAGCTCACCAACAGAAGGGGGGTTGAAGCAGTACTTC. This sequence encodes CASSSPTEGGLKQYF. The variable domain in full, completed from reference TRBV7-9 and TRBJ2-7, reads DTGVSQNPRHKITKRGQNVTFRCDPISEHNRLYWYRQTLGQGPEFLTYFQNEAQLEKSRLLSDRFSAERPKGSFSTLEIQRTEQGDSAMYLCASSSPTEGGLKQYFGPGTRLTVT.

The chain has TRBV15 and TRBJ1-2; no clear D gene. Germline V gene sequence: CDR1 LNHNV, CDR2 YYDKDF (reference sequence). V dropped 5 bases and J dropped 3 bases, with 10 bases sitting between them. The CDR3 runs to 13 residues. DNA of the CDR3: TGTGCCACCAGCCATGGAGAGGACTATGGCTACACCTTC. Its translation is CATSHGEDYGYTF. Full variable domain (outside the CDR3, taken from reference TRBV15 and TRBJ1-2): DAMVIQNPRYQVTQFGKPVTLSCSQTLNHNVMYWYQQKSSQAPKLLFHYYDKDFNNEADTPDNFQSRRPNTSFCFLDIRSPGLGDTAMYLCATSHGEDYGYTFGSGTRLTVV.

There are a few counts of this clonotype. The chain joins TRBV7-2 to TRBJ2-7; D is ambiguous. The CDR3 length is 14 residues. CDR1 and CDR2 (germline): SGHTA, FQGNSA. Trimming removed 1 base at V and 3 bases at J, with 10 bases between. CDR3 residues: CASSLVGRYYEQYF. The CDR3 coding sequence is TGTGCCAGCAGCTTAGTAGGCAGGTACTACGAGCAGTACTTC.

There are a few counts of this clonotype. The DNA for the CDR3 is TGTGCCAGCAGTTTCCAGAACAATGAGCAGTTCTTC. This translates into CASSFQNNEQFF. The chain links TRBV28 to TRBJ2-1; D gene uncertain. V lost 3 bases to trimming and J lost 5 bases, with 5 bases between them. The length of the CDR3 is 12 residues. Germline V lookup: CDR1 MDHEN, CDR2 SYDVKM.

This clonotype was observed a few times. The chain is built from TRBV5-5 and TRBJ2-7; D not resolved. CDR1 and CDR2 from the germline V gene are SGHKS and YYEKEE (reference sequence). The CDR3 totals 13 residues. Trimming shortened V by 6 bases and J by 5 bases, and 15 bases separated the two germline ends. CDR3 DNA sequence: TGTGCCAGCACCCTTTGGGGAATGGACGAGCAGTACTTC. Translation: CASTLWGMDEQYF. Complete variable domain (other parts from reference TRBV5-5 and TRBJ2-7): DAGVTQSPTHLIKTRGQQVTLRCSPISGHKSVSWYQQVLGQGPQFIFQYYEKEERGRGNFPDRFSARQFPNYSSELNVNALLLGDSALYLCASTLWGMDEQYFGPGTRLTVT.

The chain combines TRBV19 with TRBJ2-2; no clear D gene. The V end lost 1 base, the J end lost 6 bases, and 12 bases lay between the germline ends. CDR1 and CDR2 (germline): LNHDA, SQIVND (reference sequence). The CDR3 is 15 amino acids. CDR3 in amino acids: CASSIAPGWAGELFF. CDR3 coding DNA: TGTGCCAGTAGTATAGCCCCCGGTTGGGCCGGGGAGCTGTTTTTT.

This clonotype was counted between two and nine times. The chain uses TRBV7-2 and TRBJ1-2; TRBD1 might be the D (5 bases). Trimming shortened V by 2 bases and J by 5 bases, and 18 bases separated the two germline ends. Germline V lookup: CDR1 SGHTA, CDR2 FQGNSA. The CDR3 consists of 16 residues. The DNA for the CDR3 is TGTGCCAGCAGCTTATCCCAGGGCCATCCAATTTATGGCTACACCTTC. This sequence encodes CASSLSQGHPIYGYTF.

The genes are TRBV27 and TRBJ2-3, with TRBD1 matching over 9 bases. This CDR3 region has 14 residues. Germline assignment: CDR1 MNHEY and CDR2 SMNVEV (reference sequence). Unmatched junction bases numbered 5, after V lost 4 bases and J lost 6 bases. The CDR3 sequence is CASSWTGAADTQYF. DNA for the CDR3: TGTGCCAGCAGTTGGACAGGGGCGGCCGATACGCAGTATTTT.

This chain links TRBV14 with TRBJ2-5, with TRBD1 matching over 7 bases. The germline gives CDR1 SGHDN, CDR2 FVKESK. The CDR3 has 16 residues. The V gene end was trimmed by 2 bases and the J gene end by 2 bases; junction bases not matched to a gene: 8. CDR3 protein: CASSQKGTENQETQYF. CDR3 in DNA: TGTGCCAGCAGCCAAAAAGGGACAGAAAATCAAGAGACCCAGTACTTC.

The chain has TRBV5-5 and TRBJ2-3; either TRBD1 or TRBD2 may fit D (5 bases each). This CDR3 contains 13 residues. V shed 4 bases and J shed 7 bases, with 13 bases lying between them. Germline assignment: CDR1 SGHKS and CDR2 YYEKEE (reference sequence). CDR3 amino acids: CASSRDAANTQYF. DNA of the CDR3: TGTGCCAGCAGCAGGGACGCCGCGAATACGCAGTATTTT.